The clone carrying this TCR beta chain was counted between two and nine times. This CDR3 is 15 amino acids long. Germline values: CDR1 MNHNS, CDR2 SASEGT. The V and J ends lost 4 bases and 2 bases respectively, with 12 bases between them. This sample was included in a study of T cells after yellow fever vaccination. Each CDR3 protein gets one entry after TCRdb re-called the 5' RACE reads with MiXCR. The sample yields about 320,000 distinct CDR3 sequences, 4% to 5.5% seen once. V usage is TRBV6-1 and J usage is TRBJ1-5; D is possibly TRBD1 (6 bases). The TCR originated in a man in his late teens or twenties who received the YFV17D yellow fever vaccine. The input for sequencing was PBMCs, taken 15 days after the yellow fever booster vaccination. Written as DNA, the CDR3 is TGTGCCAGCAGTGTCCCGGGGGCTGGCAATCAGCCCCAGCATTTT. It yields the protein CASSVPGAGNQPQHF.